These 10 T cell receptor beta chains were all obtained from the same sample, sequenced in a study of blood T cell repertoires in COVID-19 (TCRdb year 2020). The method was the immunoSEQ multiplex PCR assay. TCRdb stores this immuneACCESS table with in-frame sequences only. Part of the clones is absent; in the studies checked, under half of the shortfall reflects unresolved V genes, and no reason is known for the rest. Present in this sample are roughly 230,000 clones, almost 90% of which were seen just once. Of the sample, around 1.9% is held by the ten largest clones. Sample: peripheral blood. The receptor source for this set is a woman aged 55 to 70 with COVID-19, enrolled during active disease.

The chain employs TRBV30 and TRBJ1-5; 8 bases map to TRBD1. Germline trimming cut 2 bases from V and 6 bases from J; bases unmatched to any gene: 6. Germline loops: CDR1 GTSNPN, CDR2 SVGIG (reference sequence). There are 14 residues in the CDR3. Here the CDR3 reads CAWSRGQGGQPQHF. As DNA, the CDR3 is TGTGCCTGGAGTCGCGGACAGGGAGGTCAGCCCCAGCATTTT.

CDR3 DNA sequence: TGCGCCAGCAGCCAAGGGCTCAGCGGGGGGGGCGTCGATGAGCAGTTCTTC. Protein sequence: CASSQGLSGGGVDEQFF. The rearrangement uses TRBV4-3 and TRBJ2-1; 10 bases map to TRBD2. CDR3 length: 17 amino acids. Trimming removed 1 base from V and 8 bases from J; junction bases left unmatched: 11. Germline lookup yields CDR1 LGHNA and CDR2 YSLEER.

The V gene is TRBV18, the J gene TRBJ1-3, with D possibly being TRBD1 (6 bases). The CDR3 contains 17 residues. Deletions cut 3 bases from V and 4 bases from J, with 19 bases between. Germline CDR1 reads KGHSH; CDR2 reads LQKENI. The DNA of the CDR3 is TGTGCCAGCTCACCTCTAGGGGGATTCGGGGAAGGAAACACCATATATTTT. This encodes CASSPLGGFGEGNTIYF.

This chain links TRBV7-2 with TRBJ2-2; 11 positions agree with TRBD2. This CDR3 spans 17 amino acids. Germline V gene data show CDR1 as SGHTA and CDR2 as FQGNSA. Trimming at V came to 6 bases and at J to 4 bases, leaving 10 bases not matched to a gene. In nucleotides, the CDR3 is TGTGCCAGCAGTCAAACGCTAGCGGGGGGCGTCACCGGGGAGCTGTTTTTT. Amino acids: CASSQTLAGGVTGELFF.

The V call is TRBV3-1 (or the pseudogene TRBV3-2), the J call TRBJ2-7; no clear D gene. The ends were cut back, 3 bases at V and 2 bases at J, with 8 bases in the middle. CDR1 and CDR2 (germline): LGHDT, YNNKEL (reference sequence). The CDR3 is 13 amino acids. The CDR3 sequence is CASSHGPTYEQYF. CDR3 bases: TGTGCCAGCAGCCATGGCCCGACCTACGAGCAGTACTTC.

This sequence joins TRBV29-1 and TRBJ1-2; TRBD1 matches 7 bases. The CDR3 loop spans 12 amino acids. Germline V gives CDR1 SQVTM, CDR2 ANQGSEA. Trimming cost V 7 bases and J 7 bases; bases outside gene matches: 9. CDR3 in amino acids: CSATGTRSGYTF. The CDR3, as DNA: TGCAGCGCGACAGGGACCAGGAGTGGCTACACCTTC.

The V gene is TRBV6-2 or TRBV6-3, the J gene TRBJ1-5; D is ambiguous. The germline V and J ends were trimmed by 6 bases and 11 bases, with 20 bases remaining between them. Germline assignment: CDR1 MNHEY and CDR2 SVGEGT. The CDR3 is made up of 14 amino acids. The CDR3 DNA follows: TGTGCCAGCAGCCCCTCTCCCACTCATCGGGCCCAGCATTTT. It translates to CASSPSPTHRAQHF.

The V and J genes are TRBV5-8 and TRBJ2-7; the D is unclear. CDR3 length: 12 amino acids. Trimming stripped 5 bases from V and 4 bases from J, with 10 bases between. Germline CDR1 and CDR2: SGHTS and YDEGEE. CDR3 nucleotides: TGTGCCAGCAGTAGGTGGGCTTACGAGCAGTACTTC. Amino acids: CASSRWAYEQYF.

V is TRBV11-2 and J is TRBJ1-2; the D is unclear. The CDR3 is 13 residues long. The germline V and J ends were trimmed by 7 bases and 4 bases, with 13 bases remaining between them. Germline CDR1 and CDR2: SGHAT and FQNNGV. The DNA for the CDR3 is TGTGCCAGCACCCCGCTGGACTCCTATGGCTACACCTTC. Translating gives CASTPLDSYGYTF.

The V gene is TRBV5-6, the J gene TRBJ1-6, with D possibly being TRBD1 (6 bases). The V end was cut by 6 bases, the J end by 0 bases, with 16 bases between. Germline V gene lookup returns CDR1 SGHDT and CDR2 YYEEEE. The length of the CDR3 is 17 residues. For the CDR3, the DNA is TGTGCCAGCACGAACTCGCGAGGGGGCTCCTATAATTCACCCCTCCACTTT. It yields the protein CASTNSRGGSYNSPLHF.